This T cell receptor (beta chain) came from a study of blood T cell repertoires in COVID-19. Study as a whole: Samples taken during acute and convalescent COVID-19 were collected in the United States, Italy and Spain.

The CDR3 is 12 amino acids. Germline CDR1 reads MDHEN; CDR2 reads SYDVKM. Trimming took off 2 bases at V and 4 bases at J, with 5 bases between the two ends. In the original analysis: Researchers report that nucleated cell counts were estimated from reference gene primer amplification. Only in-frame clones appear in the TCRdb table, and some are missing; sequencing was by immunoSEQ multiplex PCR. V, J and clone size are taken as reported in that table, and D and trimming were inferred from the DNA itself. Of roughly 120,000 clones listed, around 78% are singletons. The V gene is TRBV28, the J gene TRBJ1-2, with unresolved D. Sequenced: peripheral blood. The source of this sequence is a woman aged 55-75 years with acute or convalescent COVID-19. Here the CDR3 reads CASSLTSYGYTF. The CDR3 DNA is TGTGCCAGCAGTTTAACATCCTATGGCTACACCTTC.